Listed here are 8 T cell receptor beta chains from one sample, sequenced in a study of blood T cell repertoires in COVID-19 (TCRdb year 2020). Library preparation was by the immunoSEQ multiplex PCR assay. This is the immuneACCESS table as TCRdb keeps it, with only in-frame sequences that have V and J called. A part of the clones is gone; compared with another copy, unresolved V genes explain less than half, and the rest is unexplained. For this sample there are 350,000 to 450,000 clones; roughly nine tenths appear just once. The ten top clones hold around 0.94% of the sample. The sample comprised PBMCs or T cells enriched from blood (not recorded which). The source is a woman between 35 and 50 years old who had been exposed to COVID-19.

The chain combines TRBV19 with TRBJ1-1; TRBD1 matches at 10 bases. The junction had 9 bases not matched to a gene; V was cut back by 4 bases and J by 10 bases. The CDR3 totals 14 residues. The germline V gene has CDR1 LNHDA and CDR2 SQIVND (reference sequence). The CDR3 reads CASSRTGGLHIAFF. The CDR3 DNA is TGTGCCAGTAGTAGGACAGGGGGGCTTCATATAGCTTTCTTT. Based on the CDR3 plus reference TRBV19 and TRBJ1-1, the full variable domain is DGGITQSPKYLFRKEGQNVTLSCEQNLNHDAMYWYRQDPGQGLRLIYYSQIVNDFQKGDIAEGYSVSREKKESFPLTVTSAQKNPTAFYLCASSRTGGLHIAFFGQGTRLTVV.

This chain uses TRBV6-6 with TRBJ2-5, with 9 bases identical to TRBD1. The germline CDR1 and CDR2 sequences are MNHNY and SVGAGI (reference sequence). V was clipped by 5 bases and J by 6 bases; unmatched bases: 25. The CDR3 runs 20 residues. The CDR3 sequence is CASSPPGTGGRTGVKKTQYF. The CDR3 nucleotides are TGTGCCAGCAGTCCCCCCGGGACAGGTGGCCGGACAGGGGTTAAAAAGACCCAGTACTTC.

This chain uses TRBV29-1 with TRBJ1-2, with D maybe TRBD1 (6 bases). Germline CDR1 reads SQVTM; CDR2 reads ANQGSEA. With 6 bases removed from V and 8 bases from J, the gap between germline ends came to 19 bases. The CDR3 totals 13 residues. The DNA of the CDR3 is TGCAGCGTACTGGAAGGGGGGGCGGGCGGCTACACCTTC. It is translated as CSVLEGGAGGYTF.

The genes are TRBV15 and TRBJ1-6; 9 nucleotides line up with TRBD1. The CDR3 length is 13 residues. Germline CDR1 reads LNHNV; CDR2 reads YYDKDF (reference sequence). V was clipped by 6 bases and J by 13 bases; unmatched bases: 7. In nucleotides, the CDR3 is TGTGCCACCAGGGGACAGGGACCACTCCCCCTCCACTTT. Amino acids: CATRGQGPLPLHF.

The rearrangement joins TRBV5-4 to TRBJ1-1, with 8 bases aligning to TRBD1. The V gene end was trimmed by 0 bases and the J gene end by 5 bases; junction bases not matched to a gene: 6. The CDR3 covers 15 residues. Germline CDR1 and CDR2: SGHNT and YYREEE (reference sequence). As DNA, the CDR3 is TGTGCCAGCAGCTTGGCAATTACAGGGGGGACTGAAGCTTTCTTT. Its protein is CASSLAITGGTEAFF.

CDR3 in amino acids: CASSIAAASAEAFF. As DNA, the CDR3 is TGTGCCAGTAGTATAGCGGCGGCTTCGGCTGAAGCTTTCTTT. This chain uses TRBV19 with TRBJ1-1; D gene unclear. Germline V gene data show CDR1 as LNHDA and CDR2 as SQIVND (reference sequence). Trimming took off 1 base at V and 6 bases at J, with 12 bases between the two ends. This CDR3 has 14 amino acids.

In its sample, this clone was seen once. The CDR3 region has the DNA TGTGCCAGCAGCCGTAGCGGGGGACACAATGAGCAGTTCTTC. It codes for CASSRSGGHNEQFF. The chain is built from TRBV6-2 or TRBV6-3 and TRBJ2-1; 9 bases match TRBD2. Germline V gene sequence: CDR1 MNHEY, CDR2 SVGEGT. This CDR3 spans 14 amino acids. The V gene end was trimmed by 6 bases and the J gene end by 5 bases; junction bases not matched to a gene: 5.

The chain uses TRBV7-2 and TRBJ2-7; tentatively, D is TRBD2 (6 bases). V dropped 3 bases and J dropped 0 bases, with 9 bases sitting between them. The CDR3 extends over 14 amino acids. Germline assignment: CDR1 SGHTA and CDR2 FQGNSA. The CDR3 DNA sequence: TGTGCCAGCAGCTTCCCGGAGGGCTCCTACGAGCAGTACTTC. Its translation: CASSFPEGSYEQYF.